A selection of T cell receptor beta chains follows, all from one sample in a study of vaccination and CD4 T cells after COVID-19. One entry per CDR3 protein results from TCRdb running MiXCR on the PCR reads. Of about 15,000 distinct CDR3 sequences in the sample, roughly 51% were seen once. Their target antigens are unknown. The specimen was CD4+ T cells from blood, cultured in vitro. These receptors originate from a human donor who had recovered from COVID-19. Both conserved end residues are part of each CDR3. The order of the fields is J gene, V gene, CDR3 protein.

j_call: TRBJ2-7; v_call: TRBV6-1; cdr3_aa: CASSRDRGNHEQYF
j_call: TRBJ2-3; v_call: TRBV30; cdr3_aa: CAWSLRDSTDTQYF
j_call: TRBJ1-2; v_call: TRBV7-2; cdr3_aa: CASSLFGNRVGYTF
j_call: TRBJ1-5; v_call: TRBV7-8; cdr3_aa: CASSGAGPGVNQPQHF
j_call: TRBJ1-1; v_call: TRBV7-2; cdr3_aa: CASSLVAGMNTEAFF
j_call: TRBJ1-3; v_call: TRBV6-2/TRBV6-3; cdr3_aa: CASSRDSGNTIYF
j_call: TRBJ2-1; v_call: TRBV7-3; cdr3_aa: CASSLSRDNEQFF
j_call: TRBJ1-1; v_call: TRBV12-3/TRBV12-4; cdr3_aa: CASSLKNTEAFF
j_call: TRBJ1-6; v_call: TRBV7-2; cdr3_aa: CASSSFPGARNSPLHF
j_call: TRBJ1-1; v_call: TRBV12-3/TRBV12-4; cdr3_aa: CASSGRRNTEAFF
j_call: TRBJ1-1; v_call: TRBV7-9; cdr3_aa: CASSRGWADTEAFF
j_call: TRBJ2-7; v_call: TRBV6-1; cdr3_aa: CASRSGTGVYEQYF
j_call: TRBJ2-2; v_call: TRBV6-2/TRBV6-3; cdr3_aa: CASRPSWETGELFF
j_call: TRBJ2-1; v_call: TRBV28; cdr3_aa: CASSSVVEQFF
j_call: TRBJ2-7; v_call: TRBV2; cdr3_aa: CASSEVYIRQDYYEQYF
j_call: TRBJ1-3; v_call: TRBV6-1; cdr3_aa: CASSRDRTSGNTIYF
j_call: TRBJ1-4; v_call: TRBV2; cdr3_aa: CASSLDRLNEKLFF
j_call: TRBJ2-3; v_call: TRBV7-9; cdr3_aa: CASSFTSGGTDTQYF
j_call: TRBJ2-3; v_call: TRBV6-1; cdr3_aa: CASRRTGRTRSTDTQYF
j_call: TRBJ1-6; v_call: TRBV25-1; cdr3_aa: CASSDGYSPLHF
j_call: TRBJ2-5; v_call: TRBV7-2; cdr3_aa: CASSLRTSETQYF
j_call: TRBJ1-2; v_call: TRBV19; cdr3_aa: CASSITGFSNYGYTF
j_call: TRBJ1-1; v_call: TRBV5-1; cdr3_aa: CASSLAGGRSTEAFF
j_call: TRBJ1-2; v_call: TRBV6-2/TRBV6-3; cdr3_aa: CASSQGRGRSYGYTF
j_call: TRBJ1-5; v_call: TRBV30; cdr3_aa: CALSRGSNQPQHF
j_call: TRBJ2-5; v_call: TRBV21-1; cdr3_aa: CASKFVARGGEETQYF
j_call: TRBJ2-7; v_call: TRBV7-3; cdr3_aa: CASSLTGSSYEQYF
j_call: TRBJ2-5; v_call: TRBV6-1; cdr3_aa: CASIGGRETQYF
j_call: TRBJ1-2; v_call: TRBV6-5; cdr3_aa: CASSYLLREGYGYTF
j_call: TRBJ1-5; v_call: TRBV6-2/TRBV6-3; cdr3_aa: CASSRRSNQPQHF
j_call: TRBJ1-1; v_call: TRBV24-1; cdr3_aa: CATIPGQQAFF
j_call: TRBJ1-2; v_call: TRBV12-3/TRBV12-4; cdr3_aa: CASSSRGRAAWDGYTF
j_call: TRBJ2-7; v_call: TRBV20-1; cdr3_aa: CSASEALRYEQYF
j_call: TRBJ2-1; v_call: TRBV2; cdr3_aa: CASRPLAGGLRNEQFF
j_call: TRBJ2-3; v_call: TRBV20-1; cdr3_aa: CSAREGATDTQYF
j_call: TRBJ2-5; v_call: TRBV7-2; cdr3_aa: CASSPGWGGQETQYF
j_call: TRBJ1-1; v_call: TRBV29-1; cdr3_aa: CSVRLGENTEAFF
j_call: TRBJ2-7; v_call: TRBV6-1; cdr3_aa: CASTTRGYYEQYF
j_call: TRBJ2-3; v_call: TRBV20-1; cdr3_aa: CSARVRGRTDTQYF
j_call: TRBJ1-1; v_call: TRBV18; cdr3_aa: CASLQTENTEAFF
j_call: TRBJ2-7; v_call: TRBV12-3/TRBV12-4; cdr3_aa: CASTETGGPYEQYF
j_call: TRBJ1-2; v_call: TRBV2; cdr3_aa: CARGGVMTGGGNYGYTF
j_call: TRBJ2-7; v_call: TRBV19; cdr3_aa: CASRKVAGTGTTYEQYF
j_call: TRBJ1-6; v_call: TRBV7-9; cdr3_aa: CASSLNSPLHF
j_call: TRBJ1-2; v_call: TRBV7-2; cdr3_aa: CASGAYYGYTF
j_call: TRBJ1-2; v_call: TRBV7-8; cdr3_aa: CASSLGQDRSYTF
j_call: TRBJ1-1; v_call: TRBV19; cdr3_aa: CASSGQGGTTEAFF
j_call: TRBJ1-2; v_call: TRBV30; cdr3_aa: CAWSPREHYGYTF
j_call: TRBJ2-1; v_call: TRBV7-2; cdr3_aa: CASLRAGYNEQFF
j_call: TRBJ2-7; v_call: TRBV29-1; cdr3_aa: CSVRDLTYEQYF
j_call: TRBJ2-3; v_call: TRBV11-1; cdr3_aa: CASSLGTSVSDTQYF